The source of this TCR beta chain is a study of cytomegalovirus exposure and HLA in healthy donors. General observations from the study: Most likely, a cluster of highly shared sequence variants arose as a sequencing artifact. Previous analysis showed most TCR beta V segments were productive about 87% or about 30% of the time. At a 0.05 false discovery rate, a later analysis found around 17,000 TCR beta sequences to be associated with HLA alleles.

60 Vbeta and 13 Jbeta primers were used in PCR. The repertoire was sequenced with immunoSEQ multiplex PCR; TCRdb's copy has only in-frame clones and lacks some. Of over 200,000 clones listed, 82% are singletons. Germline values: CDR1 MNHNS, CDR2 SASEGT. V gave up 6 bases and J gave up 7 bases; unmatched junction bases: 2. The CDR3 is made up of 13 amino acids. Of note for this clone: What it binds is not known.

The sample was PBMCs. The sequence derives from a woman aged 40 to 50 in good health and CMV-seropositive. V gene TRBV6-1 combines with J gene TRBJ2-1, with TRBD2 matching 11 bases. The CDR3 DNA reads TGTGCCAGCAGGACTAGCGGGGAAAATGAGCAGTTCTTC. Protein product: CASRTSGENEQFF.